The 14 T cell receptor beta chains below all came from one sample that was sequenced in a study of glioma-infiltrating T cells. Amplification of TCR alpha and beta CDR3 regions from RNA used iRepertoire nested multiplex PCR. TCRdb analysed the multiplex PCR reads with MiXCR anew, one entry per CDR3 protein. The table shows approximately 400,000 distinct CDR3 sequences, with around 45% occurring only once. Source material: glioma tissue, nonneoplastic brain tissue, or PBMCs (not recorded which). The origin of the receptors is a human donor with low-grade glioma or glioblastoma, undergoing nonglioma brain surgery, or in good health (not recorded which).

This clonotype was observed a handful of times. This chain uses TRBV20-1 with TRBJ1-5; D is perhaps TRBD1 (6 bases). Germline V lookup: CDR1 DFQATT, CDR2 SNEGSKA (reference sequence). The CDR3 length is 13 residues. The ends were cut back, 4 bases at V and 10 bases at J, with 17 bases in the middle. Here the CDR3 reads CSATRQAGGPQHF. The CDR3 DNA follows: TGCAGTGCTACTCGACAGGCCGGGGGCCCCCAGCATTTT.

About this clonotype: A much more abundant neighbour one base away suggests this may be a read error. The gene calls are TRBV28 and TRBJ2-1; the D gene is possibly TRBD1 (5 bases). The CDR3 loop spans 15 amino acids. The V gene lost 9 bases and the J gene lost 7 bases, with 22 bases spanning the gap. Per the germline V gene, CDR1 is MDHEN and CDR2 is SYDVKM. DNA of the CDR3: TGTGCCAGTGGCCAGACAGTGACCTTGGAGAATGAGCAGTTCTTC. Its translation is CASGQTVTLENEQFF.

The rearrangement joins TRBV15 to TRBJ2-1; D is possibly TRBD2 (6 bases). Germline V gene lookup returns CDR1 LNHNV and CDR2 YYDKDF (reference sequence). Trimming removed 4 bases from V and 6 bases from J, with 19 bases in between. The CDR3 loop spans 16 amino acids. CDR3 residues: CATSNPGTPVFNEQFF. The CDR3, as DNA: TGTGCCACCAGCAATCCCGGGACTCCAGTCTTCAATGAGCAGTTCTTC.

This clonotype appeared once. The chain uses TRBV2 and TRBJ2-3, with D perhaps matching TRBD1 (5 bases). Germline V gene data show CDR1 as SNHLY and CDR2 as FYNNEI. Trimming pared 6 bases from V and 5 bases from J, leaving 12 bases between. This CDR3 region has 13 residues. CDR3 sequence reads: CASRSQGVDTQYF. CDR3 DNA: TGTGCCAGCAGGTCGCAGGGTGTAGATACGCAGTATTTT.

This clonotype was seen only a few times. This CDR3 reads CASSFGADGGTSLDLYNEQFF. The CDR3 nucleotides are TGTGCCAGCAGTTTTGGCGCCGACGGAGGGACTAGCTTAGATCTCTACAATGAGCAGTTCTTC. The J gene is TRBJ2-1, the V gene TRBV28; 9 bases fit TRBD2. The CDR3 is 21 amino acids. With 3 bases clipped from V and 3 bases from J, the junction kept 21 bases outside the gene matches. Germline lookup yields CDR1 MDHEN and CDR2 SYDVKM.

Of note for this clonotype: The conserved final phenylalanine or tryptophan is absent from the CDR3, which likely points to a read error. V is TRBV4-1 and J is TRBJ2-1; possible D gene TRBD2, 5 bases. Germline V CDR1 and CDR2: MGHRA, YSYEKL. CDR3 length: 17 amino acids. The CDR3 region has the DNA TGTGCCAGCAGCCAAGATTTTTTGTGGGAGAGCAATAATGAGCAGTTCTCC. As protein: CASSQDFLWESNNEQFS.

The chain couples TRBV20-1 to TRBJ2-7; D is unclear. Germline V gene sequence: CDR1 DFQATT, CDR2 SNEGSKA (reference sequence). Trimming shortened V by 3 bases and J by 2 bases, and 8 bases separated the two germline ends. The CDR3 is made up of 12 amino acids. Written as DNA, the CDR3 is TGCAGTGCTAGGCCAGCTGCCTACGAGCAGTACTTC. This sequence encodes CSARPAAYEQYF.

This sequence joins TRBV28 and TRBJ2-7; 10 bases line up with TRBD2. Germline V gene lookup returns CDR1 MDHEN and CDR2 SYDVKM. The CDR3 spans 16 residues. The ends lost 2 bases at V and 6 bases at J; junction bases unmatched: 10. The CDR3 nucleotides are TGTGCCAGCAGTTTACCGACTAGCGGGCCCGGTGGCGAGCAGTACTTC. Its translation: CASSLPTSGPGGEQYF.

V is TRBV6-1 and J is TRBJ2-5; 8 bases agree with TRBD1. Looked up from germline, CDR1 is MNHNS and CDR2 is SASEGT. Trimming cost V 5 bases and J 5 bases; bases outside gene matches: 10. This CDR3 region has 15 residues. The CDR3 protein is CASSKTGVGLETQYF. CDR3 in DNA: TGTGCCAGCAGTAAGACAGGGGTTGGGTTGGAGACCCAGTACTTC.

The rearrangement links TRBV7-2 to TRBJ2-7; TRBD2 matches 13 bases. The CDR3 is 15 residues long. The germline CDR1 and CDR2 sequences are SGHTA and FQGNSA. Losses at the gene ends were 4 bases for V and 5 bases for J; bases not matched to a gene: 5. The CDR3 DNA reads as TGTGCCAGCAGCTCGTGGACTAGCGGGAGCCACGAGCAGTACTTC. It yields the protein CASSSWTSGSHEQYF.

J is TRBJ2-3 and V is TRBV29-1; D gene uncertain. The CDR3 has 17 residues. The V end lost 3 bases, the J end lost 0 bases, and 19 bases lay between the germline ends. From germline, CDR1 is SQVTM and CDR2 ANQGSEA. CDR3: CSVEWRSHTHSTDTQYF. The CDR3 coding sequence is TGCAGCGTTGAGTGGCGGTCCCACACTCATAGCACAGATACGCAGTATTTT.

As regards this clonotype: It may be a read error: a sequence one base away is much more abundant. The CDR3 spells CSASIMNTEAFF. CDR3 nucleotide sequence: TGCAGTGCATCAATCATGAACACTGAAGCTTTCTTT. The chain uses TRBV20-1 and TRBJ1-1; D is ambiguous. V gave up 6 bases and J gave up 0 bases, with 8 bases separating them. Germline loops: CDR1 DFQATT, CDR2 SNEGSKA (reference sequence). The CDR3 loop spans 12 amino acids.

Ten or more counts support this clonotype. The rearrangement uses TRBV20-1 and TRBJ1-5; TRBD1 aligns across 9 bases. The CDR3 sequence is 14 residues long. J gave up 2 bases and V 7 bases, and 6 bases lay outside the gene matches. The germline CDR1 and CDR2 sequences are DFQATT and SNEGSKA (reference sequence). CDR3 region: CSVATGGGNQPQHF. The CDR3 nucleotides read TGCAGTGTCGCAACAGGGGGCGGCAATCAGCCCCAGCATTTT.

A few counts support this clonotype. This chain uses TRBV28 with TRBJ1-5; TRBD1 matches 7 bases. Germline assignment: CDR1 MDHEN and CDR2 SYDVKM. V gave up 6 bases and J gave up 7 bases; unmatched junction bases: 6. This CDR3 spans 13 amino acids. The CDR3 sequence: CASSWRGPQPQHF. CDR3 coding DNA: TGTGCCAGCAGCTGGAGGGGGCCCCAGCCCCAGCATTTT.